A single sample is the source of the 2 T cell receptor beta chains below, sequenced in a study of T cell responses to AZD1222 COVID-19 vaccine. Assay: immunoSEQ multiplex PCR; the TCRdb copy retains only in-frame clones and omits some. The repertoire has over 150,000 clones, approximately 93% of them found once; the top ten carry more than 0.8%. This material consisted of peripheral blood, taken 28 days after the second AZD1222 dose. These receptor sequences come from an adult who received the AZD1222 COVID-19 vaccine.

The chain links TRBV5-6 to TRBJ1-1, with D possibly matching TRBD1 (6 bases). Germline V gene data show CDR1 as SGHDT and CDR2 as YYEEEE. This CDR3 is 12 amino acids long. V was cut by 3 bases and J by 12 bases, with 15 bases left in between. The CDR3: CASSSAGDLTFF. The CDR3 DNA follows: TGTGCCAGCAGCTCCGCAGGGGATCTGACTTTCTTT.

Notes on this clone: The junction differs from germline at one of its ends, possibly a read error. CDR3 nucleotides: TGTGCCAGCAGCACACGACAGGACCGAAACGCCATATATTTT. It yields the protein CASSTRQDRNAIYF. This chain connects TRBV9 to TRBJ1-3, with D perhaps matching TRBD1 (6 bases). CDR1 SGDLS and CDR2 YYNGEE come from the germline V gene. The CDR3 sequence is 14 residues long.